This TCR beta chain was recovered during a study of response to subunit inactivated influenza vaccine. Study observations and caveats: Few new T cells, the authors suggested, are recruited by each seasonal influenza vaccination.

With respect to this clonotype: Its antigen is not known.

From the RT-PCR reads, TCRdb called clonotypes with MiXCR, one entry per CDR3 protein. The sample records approximately 700,000 distinct CDR3 sequences, more than 11% being singletons. Per germline, CDR1 SGHTA and CDR2 FQGNSA. The V end lost 2 bases, the J end lost 12 bases, and 8 bases lay between the germline ends. The CDR3 extends over 11 amino acids. The chain uses TRBV7-2 and TRBJ2-4, with a weak D call TRBD2 (5 bases). Sequences were derived from PBMCs from blood, sampled about 14 days before vaccination. The TCR comes from a man aged 50-59 years who received an inactivated influenza vaccine. CDR3 sequence: CASSLSGSQYF. The CDR3 nucleotides read TGTGCCAGCAGCTTAAGCGGCAGTCAGTACTTC. Drawing the rest from reference TRBV7-2 and TRBJ2-4, the complete variable domain is GAGVSQSPSNKVTEKGKDVELRCDPISGHTALYWYRQSLGQGLEFLIYFQGNSAPDKSGLPSDRFSAERTGGSVSTLTIQRTQQEDSAVYLCASSLSGSQYFGAGTRLSVL.